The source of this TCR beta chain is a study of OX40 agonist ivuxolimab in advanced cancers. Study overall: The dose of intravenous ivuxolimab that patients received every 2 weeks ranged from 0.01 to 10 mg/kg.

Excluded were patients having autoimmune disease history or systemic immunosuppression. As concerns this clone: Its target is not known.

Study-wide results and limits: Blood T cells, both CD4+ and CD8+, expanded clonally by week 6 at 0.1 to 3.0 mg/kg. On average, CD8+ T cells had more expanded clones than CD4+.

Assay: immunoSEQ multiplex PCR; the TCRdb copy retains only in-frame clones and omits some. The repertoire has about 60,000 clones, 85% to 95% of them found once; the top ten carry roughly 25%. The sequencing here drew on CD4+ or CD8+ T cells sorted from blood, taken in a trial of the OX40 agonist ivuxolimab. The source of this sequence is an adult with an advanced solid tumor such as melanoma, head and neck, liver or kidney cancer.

The CDR3 coding sequence is TGTGCCAGCAGTCCAGGGGTTTCGAACAATCAGCCCCAGCATTTT. Translating gives CASSPGVSNNQPQHF. The rearrangement links TRBV25-1 to TRBJ1-5, with D possibly matching TRBD1 (6 bases). The CDR3 totals 15 residues. Germline CDR1 is MGHDK and CDR2 is SYGVNS. Trimming took 5 bases from V and 3 from J, leaving 14 bases between them.